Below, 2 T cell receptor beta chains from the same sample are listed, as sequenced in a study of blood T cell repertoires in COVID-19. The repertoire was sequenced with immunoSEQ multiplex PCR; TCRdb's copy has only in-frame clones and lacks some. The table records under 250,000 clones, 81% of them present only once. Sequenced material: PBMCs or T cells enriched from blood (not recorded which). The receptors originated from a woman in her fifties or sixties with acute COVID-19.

Here the CDR3 DNA reads TGTGCCAGCAGCTTTAGCGGGAGGGCGGGCAATGAGCAGTTCTTC. The encoded protein is CASSFSGRAGNEQFF. This chain joins TRBV5-4 and TRBJ2-1; the match to TRBD2 covers 11 bases. The germline V gene encodes CDR1 SGHNT and CDR2 YYREEE (reference sequence). CDR3 size: 15 residues. The V gene end was trimmed by 2 bases and the J gene end by 6 bases; junction bases not matched to a gene: 4.

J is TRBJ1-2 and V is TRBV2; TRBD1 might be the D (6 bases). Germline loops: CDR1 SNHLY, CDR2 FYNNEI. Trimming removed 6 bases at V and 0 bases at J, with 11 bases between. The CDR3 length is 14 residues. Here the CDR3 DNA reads TGTGCCAGCAGCAGGGGCGAAGCTAACTATGGCTACACCTTC. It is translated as CASSRGEANYGYTF.